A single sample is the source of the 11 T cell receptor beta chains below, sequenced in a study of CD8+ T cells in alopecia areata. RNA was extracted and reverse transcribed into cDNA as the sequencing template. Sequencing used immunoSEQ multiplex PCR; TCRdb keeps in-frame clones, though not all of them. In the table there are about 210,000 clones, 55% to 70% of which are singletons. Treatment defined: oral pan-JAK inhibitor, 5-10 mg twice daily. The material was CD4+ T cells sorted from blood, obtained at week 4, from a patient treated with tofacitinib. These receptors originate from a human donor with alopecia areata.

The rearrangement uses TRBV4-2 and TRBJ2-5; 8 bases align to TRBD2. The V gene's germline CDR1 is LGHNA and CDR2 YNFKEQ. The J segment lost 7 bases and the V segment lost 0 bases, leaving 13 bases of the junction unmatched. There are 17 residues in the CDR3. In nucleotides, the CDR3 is TGTGCCAGCAGCCAAGATCCCGGGGGTAGCGGGGCCTCGACCCAGTACTTC. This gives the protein CASSQDPGGSGASTQYF.

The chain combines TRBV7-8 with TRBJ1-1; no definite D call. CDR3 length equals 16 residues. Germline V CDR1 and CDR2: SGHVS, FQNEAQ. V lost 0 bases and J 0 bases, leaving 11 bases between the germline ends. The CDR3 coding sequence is TGTGCCAGCAGCTTAGCGACCCCCCGGCTGAACACTGAAGCTTTCTTT. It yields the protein CASSLATPRLNTEAFF.

The CDR3 coding sequence is TGCAGCGTTGGGGGGTCGGGTAATGAGCAGTTCTTC. Translated: CSVGGSGNEQFF. The chain carries TRBV29-1 and TRBJ2-1; D may be TRBD1 or TRBD2 (5 bases each). The CDR3 contains 12 residues. Per the germline V gene, CDR1 is SQVTM and CDR2 is ANQGSEA. Trimming took off 4 bases at V and 7 bases at J, with 11 bases between the two ends.

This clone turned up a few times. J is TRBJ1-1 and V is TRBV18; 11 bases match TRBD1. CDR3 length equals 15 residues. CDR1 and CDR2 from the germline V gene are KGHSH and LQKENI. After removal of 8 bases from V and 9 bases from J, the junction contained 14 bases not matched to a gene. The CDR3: CASAISGTGGEKAFF. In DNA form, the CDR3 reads TGTGCCAGCGCGATATCCGGGACAGGGGGTGAGAAAGCTTTCTTT.

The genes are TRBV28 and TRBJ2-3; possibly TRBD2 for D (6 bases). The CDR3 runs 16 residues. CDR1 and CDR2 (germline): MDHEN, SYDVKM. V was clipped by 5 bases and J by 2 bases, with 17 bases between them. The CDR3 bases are TGTGCCAGCAGTCACTCAAAGGGAGGCGTCACAGATACGCAGTATTTT. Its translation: CASSHSKGGVTDTQYF. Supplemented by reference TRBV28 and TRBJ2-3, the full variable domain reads DVKVTQSSRYLVKRTGEKVFLECVQDMDHENMFWYRQDPGLGLRLIYFSYDVKMKEKGDIPEGYSVSREKKERFSLILESASTNQTSMYLCASSHSKGGVTDTQYFGPGTRLTVL.

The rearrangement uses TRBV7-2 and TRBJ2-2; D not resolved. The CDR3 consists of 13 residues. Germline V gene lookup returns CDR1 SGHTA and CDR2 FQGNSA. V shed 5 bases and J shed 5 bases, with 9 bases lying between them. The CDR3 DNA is TGTGCCAGCAGCCCTCAGGATACCGGGGAGCTGTTTTTT. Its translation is CASSPQDTGELFF.

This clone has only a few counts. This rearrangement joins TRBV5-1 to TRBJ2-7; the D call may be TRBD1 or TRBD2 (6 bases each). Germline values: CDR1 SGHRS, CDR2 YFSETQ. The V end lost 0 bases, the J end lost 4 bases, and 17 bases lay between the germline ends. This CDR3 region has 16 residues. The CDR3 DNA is TGCGCCAGCAGCTTGGCTCTGGGGGGCCAGAGTTACGAGCAGTACTTC. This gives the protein CASSLALGGQSYEQYF.

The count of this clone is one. This CDR3 reads CASSSRTEDYEQYF. Here the CDR3 DNA reads TGTGCCAGCAGCTCTCGGACAGAGGACTACGAGCAGTACTTC. The rearrangement links TRBV7-9 to TRBJ2-7; D may be TRBD1 (6 bases). Germline assignment: CDR1 SEHNR and CDR2 FQNEAQ (reference sequence). CDR3 length: 14 residues. The germline V and J ends were trimmed by 4 bases and 3 bases, with 13 bases remaining between them.

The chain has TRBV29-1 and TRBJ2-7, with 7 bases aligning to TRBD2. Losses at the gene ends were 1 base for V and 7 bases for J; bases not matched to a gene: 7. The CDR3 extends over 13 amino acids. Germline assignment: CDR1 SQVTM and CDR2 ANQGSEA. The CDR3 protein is CSVEGPLAREQYF. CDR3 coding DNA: TGCAGCGTTGAAGGCCCACTAGCGCGGGAGCAGTACTTC.

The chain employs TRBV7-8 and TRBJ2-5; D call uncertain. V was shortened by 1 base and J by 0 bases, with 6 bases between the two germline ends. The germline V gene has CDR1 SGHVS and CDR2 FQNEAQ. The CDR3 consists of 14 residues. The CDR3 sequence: CASSLGVNQETQYF. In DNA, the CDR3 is TGTGCCAGCAGCTTAGGGGTGAACCAAGAGACCCAGTACTTC.

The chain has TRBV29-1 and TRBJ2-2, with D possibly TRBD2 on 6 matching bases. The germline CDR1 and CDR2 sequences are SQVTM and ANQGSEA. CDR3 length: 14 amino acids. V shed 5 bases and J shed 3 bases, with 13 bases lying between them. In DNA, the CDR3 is TGCAGCGTTCATTCTGCGGGACACACCGGGGAGCTGTTTTTT. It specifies CSVHSAGHTGELFF.